This T cell receptor (beta chain) originates from a study of blood T cell repertoires in COVID-19. The CDR3 contains 14 residues. Germline V gene sequence: CDR1 MDHEN, CDR2 SYDVKM. V lost 7 bases and J lost 0, with 12 bases in between. TCRdb's table, derived via immunoSEQ multiplex PCR, lists solely in-frame clones and lacks some. The sample consists of a few hundred thousand clones, about 86% of them appearing once. This chain joins TRBV28 and TRBJ2-5, with D maybe TRBD2 (5 bases). Sequencing was performed on PBMCs or T cells enriched from blood (not recorded which). The source is a middle-aged woman with acute COVID-19. In DNA form, the CDR3 reads TGTGCCAGCATCGGAGTGAGGGACCAAGAGACCCAGTACTTC. It translates to CASIGVRDQETQYF.